The T cell receptor (beta chain) described here comes from a study of OX40 agonist ivuxolimab in advanced cancers. The repertoire was sequenced with immunoSEQ multiplex PCR; TCRdb's copy has only in-frame clones and lacks some. The data contain about 83,000 clones, under 95% of them seen just once; the ten biggest clones take up roughly 8.4%. Here the sequenced sample was CD4+ or CD8+ T cells sorted from blood, taken in a trial of the OX40 agonist ivuxolimab. This TCR was recovered from an adult with an advanced solid tumor such as melanoma, head and neck, liver or kidney cancer.

The CDR3 region is CASSLPGEANIQYF. Here the CDR3 DNA reads TGTGCCAGCAGTTTACCGGGGGAGGCGAACATTCAGTACTTC. The rearrangement uses TRBV28 and TRBJ2-4, with D maybe TRBD2 (6 bases). CDR3 length: 14 amino acids. Germline CDR1 reads MDHEN; CDR2 reads SYDVKM. Between the trimmed V and J ends, which lost 2 bases and 7 bases, there was a span of 12 bases.